The 29 T cell receptor beta chains listed next were all sequenced from one sample in a study of T cells in Graves' hyperthyroidism and ophthalmopathy. RNA transcripts yielded amplified TCR beta CDR3 regions. HTBI primers drove first-round RT-PCR of the TCR CDR3. A single record per CDR3 protein comes from TCRdb applying MiXCR to the multiplex PCR reads. The data hold 350,000 to 450,000 distinct CDR3 sequences, with about 14% observed a single time. The material sequenced was blood. The receptor set was obtained from a man aged 45-60 years with Graves' ophthalmopathy.

The chain uses TRBV14 and TRBJ2-1, with a possible D match to TRBD2 (5 bases). V was pared by 2 bases and J by 6 bases, with 14 bases between. Per germline, CDR1 SGHDN and CDR2 FVKESK. The CDR3 consists of 15 residues. The CDR3 spells CASSQFGISTNEQFF. CDR3 in DNA: TGTGCCAGCAGCCAATTCGGGATTTCGACCAATGAGCAGTTCTTC.

This clonotype appeared a few times. This may be a read error, as it is one base from a much larger clone. The chain joins TRBV6-2 or TRBV6-3 to TRBJ2-7, with D possibly matching TRBD1 (6 bases). Trimming shortened V by 8 bases and J by 0 bases, and 20 bases separated the two germline ends. Per germline, CDR1 MNHEY and CDR2 SVGEGT. CDR3 length: 16 residues. The CDR3 here is CASAERDWTDSYEQYF. CDR3 DNA sequence: TGTGCCAGCGCTGAGAGGGATTGGACAGACTCCTACGAGCAGTACTTC.

This clonotype was seen a few times. V is TRBV20-1 and J is TRBJ2-1, with 9 nucleotides matching TRBD1. The CDR3 sequence is 14 residues long. Germline assignment: CDR1 DFQATT and CDR2 SNEGSKA (reference sequence). The junction had 9 bases not matched to a gene; V was cut back by 1 base and J by 11 bases. CDR3 protein: CSARARDRVYKQFF. Here the CDR3 DNA reads TGCAGTGCTAGAGCAAGGGACAGGGTCTATAAGCAGTTCTTC.

The chain joins TRBV5-1 to TRBJ2-3; 15 bases are a match to TRBD2. With V trimmed by 4 bases and J by 1 base, 7 bases remained unmatched. The CDR3 sequence is 18 residues long. From germline, CDR1 is SGHRS and CDR2 YFSETQ. Here the CDR3 reads CASSPGTSGRWGTDTQYF. The DNA of the CDR3 is TGCGCCAGCAGCCCCGGGACTAGCGGGAGGTGGGGCACAGATACGCAGTATTTT.

This clonotype was recorded once. V gene TRBV29-1 combines with J gene TRBJ2-2, with D possibly being TRBD1 (5 bases). There are 13 residues in the CDR3. Between the trimmed V and J ends, which lost 4 bases and 6 bases, there was a span of 12 bases. Germline CDR1 reads SQVTM; CDR2 reads ANQGSEA. The CDR3 region is CSVGVRAAGELFF. The DNA for the CDR3 is TGCAGCGTTGGGGTCAGGGCAGCCGGGGAGCTGTTTTTT.

This clonotype came up many times. The CDR3 DNA is TGTGCCAGCAGCTTAGCCGCTCGAGGGGGCGCTTTCCCCGACAAGCAGTACTTC. This gives the protein CASSLAARGGAFPDKQYF. V is TRBV7-2 and J is TRBJ2-7, with TRBD1 identical over 7 bases. V lost 0 bases to trimming and J lost 8 bases; unmatched junction nucleotides: 19. The CDR3 contains 18 residues. Germline CDR1 is SGHTA and CDR2 is FQGNSA.

The chain combines TRBV7-3 with TRBJ2-2, with 10 bases that match TRBD2. The V gene's germline CDR1 is SGHTA and CDR2 FQGTGA. J lost 5 bases, V lost 3 bases, and 9 bases had no gene match. The length of the CDR3 is 17 residues. The CDR3 loop reads CASSLVVAGGATGELFF. In DNA form, the CDR3 reads TGTGCCAGCAGCTTGGTGGTAGCGGGAGGTGCTACCGGGGAGCTGTTTTTT.

This clonotype was found many times. The CDR3 loop reads CASSLRSGGLYNEQFF. For the CDR3, the DNA is TGCGCCAGCAGCTTGCGCAGTGGGGGACTTTACAATGAGCAGTTCTTC. The gene calls are TRBV5-1 and TRBJ2-1, with D perhaps matching TRBD2 (6 bases). The germline V and J ends were trimmed by 1 base and 4 bases, with 15 bases remaining between them. CDR1 and CDR2 (germline): SGHRS, YFSETQ. The CDR3 is made up of 16 amino acids.

The J gene is TRBJ1-6, the V gene TRBV7-9, with D unresolved. V lost 0 bases to trimming and J lost 18 bases, with 12 bases between them. The CDR3 totals 12 residues. In germline, CDR1 is SEHNR, CDR2 FQNEAQ (reference sequence). CDR3 nucleotide sequence: TGTGCCAGCAGCTTAGCTGGTCGGACGTACCACTTT. Its protein is CASSLAGRTYHF.

This clonotype was observed many times. The chain has TRBV11-2 and TRBJ1-1, with TRBD1 matching 11 bases. Per germline, CDR1 SGHAT and CDR2 FQNNGV. Trimming at V came to 5 bases and at J to 6 bases, leaving 5 bases not matched to a gene. The CDR3 sequence is 14 residues long. The CDR3 spells CASSPGTGGPEAFF. The CDR3 nucleotides read TGTGCCAGCAGCCCCGGGACAGGGGGGCCTGAAGCTTTCTTT.

The rearrangement joins TRBV19 to TRBJ1-1; D unresolved. Trimming shortened V by 7 bases and J by 0 bases, and 12 bases separated the two germline ends. Per the germline V gene, CDR1 is LNHDA and CDR2 is SQIVND (reference sequence). The CDR3 loop spans 14 amino acids. The CDR3 DNA reads TGTGCCAGTACCATGGACGGTTTGAACACTGAAGCTTTCTTT. Translation gives CASTMDGLNTEAFF.

This clonotype was detected a few times. The chain has TRBV29-1 and TRBJ2-7; D might be TRBD1 (5 bases). Germline assignment: CDR1 SQVTM and CDR2 ANQGSEA. The CDR3 sequence is 11 residues long. V was clipped by 3 bases and J by 5 bases, with 8 bases between them. The CDR3 DNA is TGCAGCGTTGACAGGGCCAACGAGCAGTACTTC. Protein product: CSVDRANEQYF.

This clonotype was counted at least ten times. The V and J genes are TRBV11-2 and TRBJ1-5, with TRBD1 as a possible D gene (6 bases). CDR3 length: 15 amino acids. The germline V gene encodes CDR1 SGHAT and CDR2 FQNNGV. The germline V and J ends were trimmed by 1 base and 3 bases, with 10 bases remaining between them. The CDR3, as DNA: TGTGCCAGCAGCTTAGGTCCAGGGGTCAATCAGCCCCAGCATTTT. Protein: CASSLGPGVNQPQHF.

This clonotype was detected ten times or more. V usage is TRBV30 and J usage is TRBJ2-1; TRBD2 matches 11 bases. J lost 5 bases, V lost 8 bases, and 11 bases had no gene match. Looked up from germline, CDR1 is GTSNPN and CDR2 is SVGIG (reference sequence). The CDR3 spans 15 residues. CDR3 nucleotides: TGTGCCCGGATCGGGCTAGCGGGAGGCAACAATGAGCAGTTCTTC. As protein: CARIGLAGGNNEQFF.

This clonotype was found many times. This rearrangement joins TRBV29-1 to TRBJ1-1; no reliable D call. Germline CDR1 SQVTM, CDR2 ANQGSEA. With 3 bases removed from V and 1 base from J, the gap between germline ends came to 12 bases. This CDR3 is built from 14 residues. The CDR3 loop is CSVDVRERNTEAFF. For the CDR3, the DNA is TGCAGCGTTGACGTAAGGGAGAGGAACACTGAAGCTTTCTTT.

This clonotype has only a few counts. The J gene is TRBJ2-5, the V gene TRBV19; 8 bases line up with TRBD1. The V gene's germline CDR1 is LNHDA and CDR2 SQIVND (reference sequence). CDR3 length: 15 amino acids. J was trimmed by 7 bases and V by 5 bases; bases with no gene match: 12. The CDR3 is CASSSGTGEMGTQYF. The CDR3 region has the DNA TGTGCCAGTAGTTCCGGGACAGGCGAAATGGGGACCCAGTACTTC. The whole variable domain, remainder taken from reference TRBV19 and TRBJ2-5, is DGGITQSPKYLFRKEGQNVTLSCEQNLNHDAMYWYRQDPGQGLRLIYYSQIVNDFQKGDIAEGYSVSREKKESFPLTVTSAQKNPTAFYLCASSSGTGEMGTQYFGPGTRLLVL.

This clonotype was recorded a few times. The chain combines TRBV7-9 with TRBJ2-2, with 15 bases that match TRBD2. The CDR3 has 15 residues. With 8 bases clipped from V and 5 bases from J, the junction kept 3 bases outside the gene matches. Germline V gene sequence: CDR1 SEHNR, CDR2 FQNEAQ (reference sequence). CDR3 region: CASEGLAGGTGELFF. The DNA of the CDR3 is TGTGCCAGCGAGGGACTAGCGGGAGGTACCGGGGAGCTGTTTTTT.

This clonotype was recorded at least ten times. V and J are TRBV29-1 and TRBJ2-3, with D possibly being TRBD2 (6 bases). CDR3 length: 14 amino acids. Per germline, CDR1 SQVTM and CDR2 ANQGSEA. V was shortened by 2 bases and J by 3 bases, with 12 bases between the two germline ends. The CDR3 here is CSVETGVKTDTQYF. The CDR3 DNA reads as TGCAGCGTTGAAACGGGAGTCAAAACAGATACGCAGTATTTT.

V gene TRBV4-1 combines with J gene TRBJ2-5, with 16 nucleotides matching TRBD2. The CDR3 spans 20 residues. The germline V gene has CDR1 MGHRA and CDR2 YSYEKL. V gave up 4 bases and J gave up 5 bases; unmatched junction bases: 16. CDR3 nucleotides: TGCGCCAGCAGCCGCCTGGGACTAGCGGGAGGGCCCGGTATTTTGGAGACCCAGTACTTC. Translated, it gives CASSRLGLAGGPGILETQYF.

In the case of this clonotype: This sequence may be a read error, since a much larger clone differs from it by one base. This chain connects TRBV6-2 or TRBV6-3 to TRBJ1-5, with 7 bases identical to TRBD1. This CDR3 has 14 residues. Looked up from germline, CDR1 is MNHEY and CDR2 is SVGEGT. Trimming cost V 6 bases and J 3 bases; bases outside gene matches: 5. The CDR3 sequence: CASRFDRVNQPQHF. The CDR3 coding sequence is TGTGCCAGCAGATTTGACAGGGTCAATCAGCCCCAGCATTTT.

This clonotype has a count of ten or more. The chain employs TRBV15 and TRBJ2-1; D remains ambiguous. Trimming stripped 1 base from V and 1 base from J, with 11 bases between. The CDR3 spans 16 residues. Germline CDR1 LNHNV, CDR2 YYDKDF (reference sequence). The CDR3: CATSRVSGSSYNEQFF. CDR3 DNA: TGTGCCACCAGCAGAGTTTCGGGCTCTTCCTACAATGAGCAGTTCTTC. Supplemented by reference TRBV15 and TRBJ2-1, the full variable domain reads DAMVIQNPRYQVTQFGKPVTLSCSQTLNHNVMYWYQQKSSQAPKLLFHYYDKDFNNEADTPDNFQSRRPNTSFCFLDIRSPGLGDTAMYLCATSRVSGSSYNEQFFGPGTRLTVL.

This clonotype was counted at least ten times. This chain links TRBV19 with TRBJ1-5, with D perhaps matching TRBD1 (6 bases). This CDR3 spans 15 amino acids. Trimming pared 5 bases from V and 7 bases from J, leaving 18 bases between. Germline CDR1 and CDR2: LNHDA and SQIVND (reference sequence). The CDR3: CASSSGGGGGQPQHF. The CDR3 nucleotides are TGTGCCAGTAGTTCGGGGGGAGGGGGTGGACAGCCCCAGCATTTT.

The CDR3 coding sequence is TGCGCCAGCAGCTTGGTAGGCGCAGGGGGGAATGAGCAGTTCTTC. This sequence encodes CASSLVGAGGNEQFF. V gene TRBV5-1 combines with J gene TRBJ2-1; tentatively, D is TRBD1 (7 bases). V was cut by 0 bases and J by 7 bases, with 14 bases left in between. Germline-derived CDR1 and CDR2 are SGHRS and YFSETQ. CDR3 length: 15 amino acids.

This clonotype was detected only a few times. The chain uses TRBV4-2 and TRBJ2-5, with 14 bases fitting TRBD2. V dropped 2 bases and J dropped 0; count of bases not matched to a gene: 5. Looked up from germline, CDR1 is LGHNA and CDR2 is YNFKEQ. The CDR3 loop spans 18 amino acids. CDR3 protein: CASSQTGLAGDYQETQYF. CDR3 sequence (DNA): TGTGCCAGCAGCCAAACGGGACTAGCGGGGGATTACCAAGAGACCCAGTACTTC.

This clonotype was seen only a few times. J is TRBJ2-1 and V is TRBV12-3 or TRBV12-4; the D call may be TRBD1 or TRBD2 (5 bases each). CDR3 length: 14 amino acids. V lost 10 bases, J lost 8 bases, and 21 bases lay in between. The CDR3 loop is CATRRDLLMDEQFF. The CDR3, as DNA: TGTGCCACCCGCCGGGACCTATTGATGGATGAGCAGTTCTTC.

This rearrangement joins TRBV7-8 to TRBJ2-5; 15 bases map to TRBD2. This CDR3 spans 19 amino acids. CDR1 and CDR2 (germline): SGHVS, FQNEAQ. Losses at the gene ends were 3 bases for V and 1 base for J; bases not matched to a gene: 9. The CDR3 is CASSLAPGLAGGGQETQYF. The CDR3 nucleotides read TGTGCCAGCAGCTTGGCCCCGGGACTAGCGGGAGGCGGCCAAGAGACCCAGTACTTC.

This clonotype was detected many times. The chain carries TRBV12-3 or TRBV12-4 and TRBJ1-4; weak D call: TRBD1 (5 bases). Trimming removed 6 bases at V and 8 bases at J, with 7 bases between. The CDR3 covers 11 residues. The DNA of the CDR3 is TGTGCCAGCAGCCCAGGGGAAAAACTGTTTTTT. It translates to CASSPGEKLFF.

This clonotype was detected ten times or more. The V call is TRBV27, the J call TRBJ2-1; 7 bases align to TRBD2. The J segment lost 12 bases and the V segment lost 0 bases, leaving 11 bases of the junction unmatched. The germline gives CDR1 MNHEY, CDR2 SMNVEV (reference sequence). The CDR3 is 15 residues long. The CDR3 region is CASSLSMGLPLPQFF. The DNA for the CDR3 is TGTGCCAGCAGTTTATCGATGGGACTACCCTTGCCGCAGTTCTTC.

Ten or more counts support this clonotype. The chain couples TRBV3-1 to TRBJ1-1; 7 nucleotides line up with TRBD1. Germline V gene data show CDR1 as LGHDT and CDR2 as YNNKEL (reference sequence). V trimming: 9 bases; J trimming: 5 bases; junction bases outside the gene matches: 12. This CDR3 is 14 amino acids long. CDR3 region: CASRRKGAGTEAFF. The CDR3 DNA reads as TGTGCCAGTAGGAGAAAGGGGGCTGGTACTGAAGCTTTCTTT.